The entry that follows covers one T cell receptor beta chain sequence. The data are from a study of blood T cells in healthy people across ages. The CDR3 runs to 11 residues. Germline V gene sequence: CDR1 SQVTM, CDR2 ANQGSEA. The ends were cut back, 5 bases at V and 2 bases at J, with 7 bases in the middle. A sample-barcoded 5' primer and a J-beta primer mix were used in a second PCR of about 7 to 12 cycles. TCRdb re-derived calls from the 5' RACE reads in MiXCR, one entry per CDR3 protein. The sample has about 780,000 distinct CDR3 sequences; 25% to 30% are singletons. This same sample was also part of a study on T cells of mothers and their children.

This sequence originates from a boy between 10 and 17 years old in good health. The V call is TRBV29-1, the J call TRBJ2-7; D is unresolved. The specimen sequenced was blood. The CDR3 bases are TGCAGCGTTCCAGACCCCTACGAGCAGTACTTC. Translated, it gives CSVPDPYEQYF.